The rows below give T cell receptor beta chains drawn from one sample of a study of blood T cell repertoires in COVID-19. The protocol was immunoSEQ multiplex PCR, while the TCRdb copy is restricted to in-frame clones and leaves out a portion. The sample lists roughly 190,000 clones, 76% occurring once. The sequenced sample was PBMCs or T cells enriched from blood (not recorded which). The receptors shown here come from a woman aged 50 to 60 with acute COVID-19. CDR3s include the opening cysteine and the closing phenylalanine or tryptophan. Fields, in order: J gene, clone size, D gene, V gene, CDR3 DNA, CDR3 protein. The D gene is left open where the match is weak. The listing skips clone size in some rows; elsewhere it reads once, few, many or a size class.

j_gene: TRBJ1-2
abundance: -
d_gene: -
v_gene: TRBV28
CDR3nt: TGTGCCAGCAATACTTTTCGGGGGGATGGCTACACCTTC
CDR3aa: CASNTFRGDGYTF

j_gene: TRBJ1-2
abundance: few
d_gene: -
v_gene: TRBV5-1
CDR3nt: TGCGCCAGCAGCCCACAGCCTACTAACTATGGCTACACCTTC
CDR3aa: CASSPQPTNYGYTF

j_gene: TRBJ2-2
abundance: -
d_gene: -
v_gene: TRBV6-4
CDR3nt: TGTGCCAGCGGCGGCTTGCCCACCGGGGAGCTGTTTTTT
CDR3aa: CASGGLPTGELFF

j_gene: TRBJ1-4
abundance: -
d_gene: TRBD1
v_gene: TRBV5-1
CDR3nt: TGCGCCAGCAGCTTGCCATTAGACAGGGGGGAGGAAAAACTGTTTTTT
CDR3aa: CASSLPLDRGEEKLFF

j_gene: TRBJ2-3
abundance: -
d_gene: TRBD1
v_gene: TRBV5-8
CDR3nt: TGTGCCAGCAGCTTGTATGGCGGGACAGGGGGCACAGATACGCAGTATTTT
CDR3aa: CASSLYGGTGGTDTQYF

j_gene: TRBJ1-2
abundance: -
d_gene: -
v_gene: TRBV7-9
CDR3nt: TGTGCCAGCACCCAGGGGCAGAACTATGGCTACACCTTC
CDR3aa: CASTQGQNYGYTF

j_gene: TRBJ2-2
abundance: once
d_gene: -
v_gene: TRBV5-1
CDR3nt: TGCGCCAGCAGCCCTGGGCTGGCACCCGCAAACACCGGGGAGCTGTTTTTT
CDR3aa: CASSPGLAPANTGELFF

j_gene: TRBJ2-5
abundance: -
d_gene: TRBD2
v_gene: TRBV5-4
CDR3nt: TGTGCCAGCAGCTCTGGACTAGCGGGGGCCGTCCAAGAGACCCAGTACTTC
CDR3aa: CASSSGLAGAVQETQYF

j_gene: TRBJ2-1
abundance: -
d_gene: TRBD2
v_gene: TRBV7-2
CDR3nt: TGTGCCAGGGGGGGGGTAATCGGGGACTACAATGAGCAGTTCTTC
CDR3aa: CARGGVIGDYNEQFF

j_gene: TRBJ1-2
abundance: -
d_gene: -
v_gene: TRBV28
CDR3nt: TGTGCCAGCAGCCTAGGGGGGGTTGGCTACACCTTC
CDR3aa: CASSLGGVGYTF

j_gene: TRBJ2-2
abundance: -
d_gene: TRBD1
v_gene: TRBV7-9
CDR3nt: TGTGCCAGCAGCTCCATCAGGGGGTCAGGCACCGGGGAGCTGTTTTTT
CDR3aa: CASSSIRGSGTGELFF

j_gene: TRBJ1-4
abundance: -
d_gene: -
v_gene: TRBV5-6
CDR3nt: TGTGCCAGCAGCTTCGGCGGATCTAATGAAAAACTGTTTTTT
CDR3aa: CASSFGGSNEKLFF

j_gene: TRBJ2-5
abundance: -
d_gene: -
v_gene: TRBV18
CDR3nt: TGTGCCAGCTCACCTCGAACAGCCAAGGAGACCCAGTACTTC
CDR3aa: CASSPRTAKETQYF

j_gene: TRBJ2-2
abundance: -
d_gene: -
v_gene: TRBV12-3/TRBV12-4
CDR3nt: TGTGCCAGCAGGGACTACCCCGGGGAGCTGTTTTTT
CDR3aa: CASRDYPGELFF

j_gene: TRBJ2-3
abundance: -
d_gene: -
v_gene: TRBV5-6
CDR3nt: TGTGCCAGCAGTGTTACTACCTACGGAGATACGCAGTATTTT
CDR3aa: CASSVTTYGDTQYF

j_gene: TRBJ2-5
abundance: few
d_gene: -
v_gene: TRBV4-2
CDR3nt: TGTGCCAGCAGCACTACCGAGCAAGAGACCCAGTACTTC
CDR3aa: CASSTTEQETQYF

j_gene: TRBJ2-2
abundance: -
d_gene: -
v_gene: TRBV5-6
CDR3nt: TGTGCCAGCAGGCTGACAGGTACCGGGGAGCTGTTTTTT
CDR3aa: CASRLTGTGELFF

j_gene: TRBJ1-1
abundance: few
d_gene: TRBD1
v_gene: TRBV18
CDR3nt: TGTGCCAGCTCACCATATGTTACAGGGGGCGCGGGGAACACTGAAGCTTTCTTT
CDR3aa: CASSPYVTGGAGNTEAFF

j_gene: TRBJ1-5
abundance: few
d_gene: TRBD1
v_gene: TRBV2
CDR3nt: TGTGCCAGCAGTGAAGGTCAAACAGGGGGCAATCAGCCCCAGCATTTT
CDR3aa: CASSEGQTGGNQPQHF

j_gene: TRBJ1-5
abundance: -
d_gene: TRBD1
v_gene: TRBV5-5
CDR3nt: TGTGCCAGCAGCTCGACAGGGGACAATCAGCCCCAGCATTTT
CDR3aa: CASSSTGDNQPQHF

j_gene: TRBJ1-1
abundance: -
d_gene: -
v_gene: TRBV11-2
CDR3nt: TGTGCCAGCAGCGCCGGGAGGCACACTGAAGCTTTCTTT
CDR3aa: CASSAGRHTEAFF

j_gene: TRBJ1-2
abundance: -
d_gene: -
v_gene: TRBV28
CDR3nt: TGTGCCAGCAGTTTATTCGGCGGGAACTATGGCTACACCTTC
CDR3aa: CASSLFGGNYGYTF

j_gene: TRBJ1-1
abundance: -
d_gene: -
v_gene: TRBV29-1
CDR3nt: TGCAGCGTTGAGGCGGGGTTAGGCACTGAAGCTTTCTTT
CDR3aa: CSVEAGLGTEAFF

j_gene: TRBJ1-1
abundance: few
d_gene: -
v_gene: TRBV5-1
CDR3nt: TGCGCCAGCAGCTTGTACAGGGTATCGAACACTGAAGCTTTCTTT
CDR3aa: CASSLYRVSNTEAFF

j_gene: TRBJ1-2
abundance: -
d_gene: -
v_gene: TRBV19
CDR3nt: TGTGCCAGTAGTGAACAGCAACACTATGGCTACACCTTC
CDR3aa: CASSEQQHYGYTF

j_gene: TRBJ2-1
abundance: -
d_gene: -
v_gene: TRBV7-9
CDR3nt: TGTGCCAGCAGCGATTACAACAGGGTCAAAACCTACAATGAGCAGTTCTTC
CDR3aa: CASSDYNRVKTYNEQFF

j_gene: TRBJ2-2
abundance: -
d_gene: -
v_gene: TRBV4-3
CDR3nt: TGCGCCAGCAAGAAGACGGAGGGGGCAAAAACGGTCGATCACGCGAACACCGGGGAGCTGTTTTTT
CDR3aa: CASKKTEGAKTVDHANTGELFF

j_gene: TRBJ1-5
abundance: few
d_gene: TRBD1
v_gene: TRBV2
CDR3nt: TGTGCCAGCAGGCCCACGACAGGGGGCTTTCAGCCCCAGCATTTT
CDR3aa: CASRPTTGGFQPQHF

j_gene: TRBJ2-1
abundance: -
d_gene: TRBD1
v_gene: TRBV3-1/TRBV3-2
CDR3nt: TGTGCCAGCAGCCAGGTCCACAGGGGGAATGAGCAGTTCTTC
CDR3aa: CASSQVHRGNEQFF

j_gene: TRBJ2-3
abundance: -
d_gene: TRBD1
v_gene: TRBV5-1
CDR3nt: TGCGCCAGCAGCTTGGACAGGGGGACAGATACGCAGTATTTT
CDR3aa: CASSLDRGTDTQYF

j_gene: TRBJ2-5
abundance: few
d_gene: TRBD2
v_gene: TRBV11-2
CDR3nt: TGTGCCAGCACTCGGGGGGGGCAACTTGAGACCCAGTACTTC
CDR3aa: CASTRGGQLETQYF

j_gene: TRBJ1-1
abundance: -
d_gene: TRBD1
v_gene: TRBV19
CDR3nt: TGTGCCAGTAAGTTTAGGACAGGGCCCCATGAAGCTTTCTTT
CDR3aa: CASKFRTGPHEAFF

j_gene: TRBJ2-5
abundance: -
d_gene: TRBD1
v_gene: TRBV5-4
CDR3nt: TGTGCCAGCAGCTTAGGACAGGGGAAAGAGACCCAGTACTTC
CDR3aa: CASSLGQGKETQYF

j_gene: TRBJ2-1
abundance: -
d_gene: TRBD1
v_gene: TRBV19
CDR3nt: TGTGCCAGTAGCCATGGGGACAGGGCCAATGAGCAGTTCTTC
CDR3aa: CASSHGDRANEQFF

j_gene: TRBJ1-2
abundance: -
d_gene: -
v_gene: TRBV6-5
CDR3nt: TGTGCCAGCAGTTACTCACCACGACAGATTGGCTACACCTTC
CDR3aa: CASSYSPRQIGYTF

j_gene: TRBJ1-3
abundance: -
d_gene: -
v_gene: TRBV14
CDR3nt: TGTGCCAGCAGCCCCACCCGGGGGTCTGGAAACACCATATATTTT
CDR3aa: CASSPTRGSGNTIYF

j_gene: TRBJ1-6
abundance: -
d_gene: TRBD1
v_gene: TRBV2
CDR3nt: TGTGCCAGCAGTAAGATCAACAGGGGGCGGCTCTCTGTCTCACCCCTCCACTTT
CDR3aa: CASSKINRGRLSVSPLHF

j_gene: TRBJ2-5
abundance: -
d_gene: TRBD2
v_gene: TRBV7-2
CDR3nt: TGTGCCAGCAGCTTAGCGGGACTAGCATTTTCAGAGACCCAGTACTTC
CDR3aa: CASSLAGLAFSETQYF

j_gene: TRBJ1-5
abundance: -
d_gene: -
v_gene: TRBV19
CDR3nt: TGTGCCAGTAGTACAGGGTGGCCCCAGCATTTT
CDR3aa: CASSTGWPQHF

j_gene: TRBJ2-1
abundance: -
d_gene: -
v_gene: TRBV27
CDR3nt: TGTGCCAGCAGTCGGGATCACAGATACAATGAGCAGTTCTTC
CDR3aa: CASSRDHRYNEQFF

j_gene: TRBJ1-1
abundance: -
d_gene: -
v_gene: TRBV3-1/TRBV3-2
CDR3nt: TGTGCCAGCAGCCAAGATGCGGGCTTCGGAGCTTTCTTT
CDR3aa: CASSQDAGFGAFF

j_gene: TRBJ2-3
abundance: -
d_gene: TRBD2
v_gene: TRBV11-3
CDR3nt: TGTGCCAGCAGCTTAGGGACTAGAGGCGCCGATACGCAGTATTTT
CDR3aa: CASSLGTRGADTQYF

j_gene: TRBJ1-3
abundance: -
d_gene: -
v_gene: TRBV6-6
CDR3nt: TGTGCCAGCAATGACAGGCCTGAAAACACCATATATTTT
CDR3aa: CASNDRPENTIYF

j_gene: TRBJ1-5
abundance: -
d_gene: -
v_gene: TRBV4-1
CDR3nt: TGCGCCAGCAGCCAAGGCAGGGGCAATCAGCCCCAGCATTTT
CDR3aa: CASSQGRGNQPQHF

j_gene: TRBJ1-2
abundance: -
d_gene: -
v_gene: TRBV6-5
CDR3nt: TGTGCCATTCTGTGGGGCGCAGGCTATGGCTACACCTTC
CDR3aa: CAILWGAGYGYTF

j_gene: TRBJ2-2
abundance: -
d_gene: TRBD1
v_gene: TRBV19
CDR3nt: TGTGCCAGTAGTATGCTGGGACAGGGGAACGGCGGGGAGCTGTTTTTT
CDR3aa: CASSMLGQGNGGELFF

j_gene: TRBJ1-6
abundance: -
d_gene: -
v_gene: TRBV5-1
CDR3nt: TGCGCCAGCAGCTTCTCGGGGGTGGACCATAATTCACCCCTCCACTTT
CDR3aa: CASSFSGVDHNSPLHF

j_gene: TRBJ1-2
abundance: -
d_gene: TRBD1
v_gene: TRBV6-5
CDR3nt: TGTGCCAGCAGTTACCAGGGGGAGGTTGGTGGCTACACCTTC
CDR3aa: CASSYQGEVGGYTF

j_gene: TRBJ2-2
abundance: -
d_gene: -
v_gene: TRBV6-2/TRBV6-3
CDR3nt: TGTGCCAGCAGCAGACAGGCGCCCTCCGGGGAGCTGTTTTTT
CDR3aa: CASSRQAPSGELFF

j_gene: TRBJ2-2
abundance: -
d_gene: TRBD1
v_gene: TRBV27
CDR3nt: TGTGCCAGCAGTTCCAGGGGGCCGAGCACCGGGGAGCTGTTTTTT
CDR3aa: CASSSRGPSTGELFF

j_gene: TRBJ1-2
abundance: -
d_gene: -
v_gene: TRBV6-5
CDR3nt: TGTGCCAGCAGTACCCGACAGGCTCGATCGAATGGCTACACCTTC
CDR3aa: CASSTRQARSNGYTF

j_gene: TRBJ2-3
abundance: -
d_gene: TRBD1
v_gene: TRBV7-6
CDR3nt: TGTGCCAGCAGCTTTCAGACAGGGGGCATAGATACGCAGTATTTT
CDR3aa: CASSFQTGGIDTQYF

j_gene: TRBJ1-5
abundance: -
d_gene: TRBD1
v_gene: TRBV10-2
CDR3nt: TGCGCCACTCTCGACCCTGGACAGGGGATGAGTCAGCCCCAGCATTTT
CDR3aa: CATLDPGQGMSQPQHF

j_gene: TRBJ1-2
abundance: -
d_gene: -
v_gene: TRBV14
CDR3nt: TGTGCCAGCAGCCAACGGGGGACCCTCTGGATGCTTGGCTACACCTTC
CDR3aa: CASSQRGTLWMLGYTF